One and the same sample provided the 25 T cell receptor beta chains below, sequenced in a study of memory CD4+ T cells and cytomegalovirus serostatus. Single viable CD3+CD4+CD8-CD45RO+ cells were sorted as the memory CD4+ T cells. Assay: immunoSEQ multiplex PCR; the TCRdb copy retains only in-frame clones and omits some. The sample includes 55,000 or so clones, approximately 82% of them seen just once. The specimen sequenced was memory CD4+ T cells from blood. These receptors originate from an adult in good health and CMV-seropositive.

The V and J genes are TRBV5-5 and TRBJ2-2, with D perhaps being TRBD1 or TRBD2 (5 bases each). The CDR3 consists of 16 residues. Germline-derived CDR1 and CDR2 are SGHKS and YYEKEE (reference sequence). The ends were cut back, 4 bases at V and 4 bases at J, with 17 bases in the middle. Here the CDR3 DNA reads TGTGCCAGCAGCCCTCCAGGCAGGGCGGGCACCGGGGAGCTGTTTTTT. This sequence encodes CASSPPGRAGTGELFF.

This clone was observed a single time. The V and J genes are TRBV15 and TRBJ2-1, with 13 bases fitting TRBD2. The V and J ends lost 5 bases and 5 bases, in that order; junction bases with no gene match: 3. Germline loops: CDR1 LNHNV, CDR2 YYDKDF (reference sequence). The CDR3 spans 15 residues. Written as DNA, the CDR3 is TGTGCCACCAGCGGCGGGACTAGCGGGAACAATGAGCAGTTCTTC. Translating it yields CATSGGTSGNNEQFF. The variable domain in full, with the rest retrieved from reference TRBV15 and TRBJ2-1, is DAMVIQNPRYQVTQFGKPVTLSCSQTLNHNVMYWYQQKSSQAPKLLFHYYDKDFNNEADTPDNFQSRRPNTSFCFLDIRSPGLGDTAMYLCATSGGTSGNNEQFFGPGTRLTVL.

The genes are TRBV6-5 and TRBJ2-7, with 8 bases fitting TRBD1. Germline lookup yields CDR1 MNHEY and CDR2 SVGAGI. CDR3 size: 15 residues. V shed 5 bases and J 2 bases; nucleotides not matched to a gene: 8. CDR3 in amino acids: CASSLDRGSTYEQYF. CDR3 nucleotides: TGTGCCAGCAGTCTAGACAGGGGTTCCACCTACGAGCAGTACTTC.

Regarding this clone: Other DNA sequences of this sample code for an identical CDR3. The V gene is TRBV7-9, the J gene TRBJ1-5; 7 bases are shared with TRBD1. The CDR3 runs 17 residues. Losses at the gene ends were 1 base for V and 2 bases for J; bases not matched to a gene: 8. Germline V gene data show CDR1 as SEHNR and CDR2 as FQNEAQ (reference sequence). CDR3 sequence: CASSLGQGGIGNQPQHF. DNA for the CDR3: TGTGCCAGCAGCTTAGGTCAGGGGGGAATTGGCAATCAGCCCCAGCATTTT.

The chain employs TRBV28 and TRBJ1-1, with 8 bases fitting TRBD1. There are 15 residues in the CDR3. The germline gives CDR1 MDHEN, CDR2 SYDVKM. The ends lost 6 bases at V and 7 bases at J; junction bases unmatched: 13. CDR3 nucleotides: TGTGCCAGCAGGAGAACAGGGGGGAGCGGGATTGAAGCTTTCTTT. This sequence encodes CASRRTGGSGIEAFF.

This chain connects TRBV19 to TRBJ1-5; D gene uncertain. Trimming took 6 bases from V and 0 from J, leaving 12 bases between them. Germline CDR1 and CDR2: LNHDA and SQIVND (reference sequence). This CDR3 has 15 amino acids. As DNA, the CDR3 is TGTGCCAGTAGAGGGAGAAGGGATAGCAATCAGCCCCAGCATTTT. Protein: CASRGRRDSNQPQHF.

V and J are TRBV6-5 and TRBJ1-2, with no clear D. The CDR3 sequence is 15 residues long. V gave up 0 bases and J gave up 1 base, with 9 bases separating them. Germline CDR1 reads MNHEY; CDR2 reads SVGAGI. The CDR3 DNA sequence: TGTGCCAGCAGTTACTCTCAGTCTATTAACTATGGCTACACCTTC. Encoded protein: CASSYSQSINYGYTF.

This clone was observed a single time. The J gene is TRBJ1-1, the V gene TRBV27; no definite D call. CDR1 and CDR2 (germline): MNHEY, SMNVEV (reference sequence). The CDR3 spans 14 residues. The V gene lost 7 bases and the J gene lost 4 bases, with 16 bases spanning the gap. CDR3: CASTRAPGSTEAFF. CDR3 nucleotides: TGTGCCAGCACCCGGGCCCCCGGGAGCACTGAAGCTTTCTTT.

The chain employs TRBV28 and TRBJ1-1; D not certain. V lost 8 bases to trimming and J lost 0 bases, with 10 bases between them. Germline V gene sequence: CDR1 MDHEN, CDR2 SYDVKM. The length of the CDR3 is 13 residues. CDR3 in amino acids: CASLLGMNTEAFF. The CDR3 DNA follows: TGTGCCAGCCTGCTGGGGATGAACACTGAAGCTTTCTTT.

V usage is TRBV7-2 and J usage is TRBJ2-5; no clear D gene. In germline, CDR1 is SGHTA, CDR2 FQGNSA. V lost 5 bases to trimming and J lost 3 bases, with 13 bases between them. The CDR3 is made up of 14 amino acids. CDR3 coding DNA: TGTGCCAGCAGCCCCCTCTTGTCCGAAGAGACCCAGTACTTC. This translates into CASSPLLSEETQYF.

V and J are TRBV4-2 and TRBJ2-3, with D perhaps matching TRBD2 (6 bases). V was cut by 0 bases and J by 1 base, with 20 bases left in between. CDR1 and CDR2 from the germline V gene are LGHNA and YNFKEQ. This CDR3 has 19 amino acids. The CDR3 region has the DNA TGTGCCAGCAGCCAAGATCCAAACTTTAGCGGAGGGGGCACAGATACGCAGTATTTT. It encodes CASSQDPNFSGGGTDTQYF.

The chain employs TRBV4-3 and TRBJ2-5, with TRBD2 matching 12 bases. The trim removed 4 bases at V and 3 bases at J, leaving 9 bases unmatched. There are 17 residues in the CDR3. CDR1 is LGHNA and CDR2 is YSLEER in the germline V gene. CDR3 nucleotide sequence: TGCGCCAGCAGCCCTGAACTAGCGGGGGGTCTTGAAGAGACCCAGTACTTC. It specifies CASSPELAGGLEETQYF.

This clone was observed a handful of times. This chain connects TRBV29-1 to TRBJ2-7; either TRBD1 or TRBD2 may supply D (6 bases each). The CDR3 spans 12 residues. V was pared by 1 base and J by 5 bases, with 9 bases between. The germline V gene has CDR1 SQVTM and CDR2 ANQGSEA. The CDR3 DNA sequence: TGCAGCGTTGAAGGGGGGGCCGACGAGCAGTACTTC. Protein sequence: CSVEGGADEQYF.

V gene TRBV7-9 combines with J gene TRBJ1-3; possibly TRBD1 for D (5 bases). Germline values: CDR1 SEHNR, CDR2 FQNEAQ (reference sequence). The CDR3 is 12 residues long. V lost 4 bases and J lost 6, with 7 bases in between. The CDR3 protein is CASSSRVNTIYF. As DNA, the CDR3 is TGTGCCAGCAGCTCCAGGGTAAACACCATATATTTT.

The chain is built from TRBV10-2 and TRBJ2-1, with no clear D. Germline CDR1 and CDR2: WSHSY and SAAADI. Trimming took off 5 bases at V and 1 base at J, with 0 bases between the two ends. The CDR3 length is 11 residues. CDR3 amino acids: CASSSYNEQFF. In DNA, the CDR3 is TGCGCCAGCAGTTCCTACAATGAGCAGTTCTTC.

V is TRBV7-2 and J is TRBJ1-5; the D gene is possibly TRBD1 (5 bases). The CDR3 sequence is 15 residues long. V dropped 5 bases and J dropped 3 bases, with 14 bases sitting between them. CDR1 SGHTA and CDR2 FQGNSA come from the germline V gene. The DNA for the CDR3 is TGTGCCAGCAGCGAGGGCAGGGTGGACAATCAGCCCCAGCATTTT. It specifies CASSEGRVDNQPQHF.

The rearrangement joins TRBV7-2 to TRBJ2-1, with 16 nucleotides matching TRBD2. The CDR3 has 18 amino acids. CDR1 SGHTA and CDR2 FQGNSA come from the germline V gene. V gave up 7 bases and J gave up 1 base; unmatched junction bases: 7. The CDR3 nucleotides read TGTGCCAGCATGGGACTAGCGGGGGGGCCGGGGTCCTACAATGAGCAGTTCTTC. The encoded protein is CASMGLAGGPGSYNEQFF.

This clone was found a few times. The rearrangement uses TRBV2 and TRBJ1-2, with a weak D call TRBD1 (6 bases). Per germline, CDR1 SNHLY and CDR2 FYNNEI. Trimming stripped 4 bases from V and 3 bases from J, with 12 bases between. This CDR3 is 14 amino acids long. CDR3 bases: TGTGCCAGCAGTGGAGAGTACAGGGACTATGGCTACACCTTC. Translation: CASSGEYRDYGYTF. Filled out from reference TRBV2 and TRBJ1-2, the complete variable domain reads EPEVTQTPSHQVTQMGQEVILRCVPISNHLYFYWYRQILGQKVEFLVSFYNNEISEKSEIFDDQFSVERPDGSNFTLKIRSTKLEDSAMYFCASSGEYRDYGYTFGSGTRLTVV.

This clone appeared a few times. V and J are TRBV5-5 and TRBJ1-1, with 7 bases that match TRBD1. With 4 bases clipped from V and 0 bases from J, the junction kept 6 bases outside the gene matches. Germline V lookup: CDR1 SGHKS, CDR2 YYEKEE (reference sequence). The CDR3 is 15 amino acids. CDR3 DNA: TGTGCCAGCAGCCAGACAGGGTTAATGAACACTGAAGCTTTCTTT. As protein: CASSQTGLMNTEAFF.

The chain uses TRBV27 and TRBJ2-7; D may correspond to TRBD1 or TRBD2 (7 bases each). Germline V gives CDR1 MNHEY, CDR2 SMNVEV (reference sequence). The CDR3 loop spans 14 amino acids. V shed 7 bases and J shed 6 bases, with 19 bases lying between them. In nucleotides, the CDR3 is TGTGCCAGCACTTCCCAGGGCAGGGGGGGCGAGCAGTACTTC. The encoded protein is CASTSQGRGGEQYF.

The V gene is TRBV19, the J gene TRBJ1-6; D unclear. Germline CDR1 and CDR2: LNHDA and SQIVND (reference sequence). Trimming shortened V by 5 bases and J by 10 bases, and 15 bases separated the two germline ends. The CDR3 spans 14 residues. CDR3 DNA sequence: TGTGCCAGTAGTGCCCGGACGGCGGAGTCACCCCTCCACTTT. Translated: CASSARTAESPLHF.

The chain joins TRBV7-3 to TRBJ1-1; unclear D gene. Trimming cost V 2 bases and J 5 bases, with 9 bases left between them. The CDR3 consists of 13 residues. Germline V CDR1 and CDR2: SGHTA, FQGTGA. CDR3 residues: CASSLLVRTEAFF. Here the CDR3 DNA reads TGTGCCAGCAGCTTATTAGTTAGGACTGAAGCTTTCTTT.

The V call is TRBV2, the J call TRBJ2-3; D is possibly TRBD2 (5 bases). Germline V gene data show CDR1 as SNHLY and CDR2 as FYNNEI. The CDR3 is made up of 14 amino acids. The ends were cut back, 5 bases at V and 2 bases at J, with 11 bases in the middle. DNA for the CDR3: TGTGCCAGCAGTCCTGACTACAACACAGATACGCAGTATTTT. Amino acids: CASSPDYNTDTQYF.

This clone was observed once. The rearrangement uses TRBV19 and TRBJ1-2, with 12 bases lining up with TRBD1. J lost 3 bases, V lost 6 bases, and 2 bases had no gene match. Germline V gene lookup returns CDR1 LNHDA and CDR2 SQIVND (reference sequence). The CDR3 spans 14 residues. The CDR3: CASSRDRGHYGYTF. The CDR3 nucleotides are TGTGCCAGTAGCCGGGACAGGGGGCACTATGGCTACACCTTC.

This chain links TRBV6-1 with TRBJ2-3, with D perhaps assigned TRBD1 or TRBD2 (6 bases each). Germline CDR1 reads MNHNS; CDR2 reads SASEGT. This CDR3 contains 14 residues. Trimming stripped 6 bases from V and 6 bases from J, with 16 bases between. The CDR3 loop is CASSPGARVDTQYF. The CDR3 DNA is TGTGCCAGCAGCCCGGGGGCCCGAGTGGATACGCAGTATTTT.